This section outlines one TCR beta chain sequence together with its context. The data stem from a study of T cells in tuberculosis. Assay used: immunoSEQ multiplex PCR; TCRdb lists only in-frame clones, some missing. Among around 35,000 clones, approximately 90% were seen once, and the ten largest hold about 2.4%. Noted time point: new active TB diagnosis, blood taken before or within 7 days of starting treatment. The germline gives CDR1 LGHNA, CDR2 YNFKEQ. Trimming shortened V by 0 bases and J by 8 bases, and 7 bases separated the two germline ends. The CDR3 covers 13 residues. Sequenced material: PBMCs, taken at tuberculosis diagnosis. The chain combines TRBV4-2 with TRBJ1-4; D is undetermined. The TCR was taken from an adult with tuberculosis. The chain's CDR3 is CASSQDAREKLFF. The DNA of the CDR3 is TGTGCCAGCAGCCAAGATGCTAGAGAAAAACTGTTTTTT.